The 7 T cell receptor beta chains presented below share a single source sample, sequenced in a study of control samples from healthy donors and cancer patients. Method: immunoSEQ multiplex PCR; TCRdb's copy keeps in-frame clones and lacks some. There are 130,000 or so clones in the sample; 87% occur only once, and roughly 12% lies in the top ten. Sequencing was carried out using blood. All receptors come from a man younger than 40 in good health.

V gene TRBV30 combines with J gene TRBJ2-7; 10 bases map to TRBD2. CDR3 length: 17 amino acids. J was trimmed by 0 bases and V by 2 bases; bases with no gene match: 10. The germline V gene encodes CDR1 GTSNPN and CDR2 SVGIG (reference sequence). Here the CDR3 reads CAWSPDRTSGDSYEQYF. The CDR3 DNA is TGTGCCTGGAGTCCAGACCGAACTAGCGGGGACTCCTACGAGCAGTACTTC.

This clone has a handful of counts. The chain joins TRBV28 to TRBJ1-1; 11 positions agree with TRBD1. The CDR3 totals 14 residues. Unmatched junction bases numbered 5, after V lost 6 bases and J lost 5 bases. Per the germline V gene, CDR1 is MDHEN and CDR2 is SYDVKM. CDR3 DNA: TGTGCCAGCAGGTCGGGACAGGGGGGTACTGAAGCTTTCTTT. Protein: CASRSGQGGTEAFF.

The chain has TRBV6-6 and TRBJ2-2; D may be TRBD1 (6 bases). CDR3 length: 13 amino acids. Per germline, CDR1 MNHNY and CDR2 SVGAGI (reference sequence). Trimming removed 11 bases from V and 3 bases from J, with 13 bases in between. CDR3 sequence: CAGGSSDTGELFF. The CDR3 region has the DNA TGTGCCGGGGGCAGTTCGGACACCGGGGAGCTGTTTTTT.

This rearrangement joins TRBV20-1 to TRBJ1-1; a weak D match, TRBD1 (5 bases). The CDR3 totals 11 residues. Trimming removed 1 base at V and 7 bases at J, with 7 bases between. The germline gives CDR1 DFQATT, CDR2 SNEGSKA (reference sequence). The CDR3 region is CSARVTVEAFF. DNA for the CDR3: TGCAGTGCTAGAGTGACAGTTGAAGCTTTCTTT.

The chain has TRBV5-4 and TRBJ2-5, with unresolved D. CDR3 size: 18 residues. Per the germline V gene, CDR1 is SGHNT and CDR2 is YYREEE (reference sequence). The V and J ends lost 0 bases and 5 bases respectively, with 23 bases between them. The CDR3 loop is CASSLVIAPPGSVETQYF. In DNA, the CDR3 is TGTGCCAGCAGCTTGGTTATTGCCCCACCTGGGTCTGTGGAGACCCAGTACTTC. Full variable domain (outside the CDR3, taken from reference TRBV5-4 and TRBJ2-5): ETGVTQSPTHLIKTRGQQVTLRCSSQSGHNTVSWYQQALGQGPQFIFQYYREEENGRGNFPPRFSGLQFPNYSSELNVNALELDDSALYLCASSLVIAPPGSVETQYFGPGTRLLVL.

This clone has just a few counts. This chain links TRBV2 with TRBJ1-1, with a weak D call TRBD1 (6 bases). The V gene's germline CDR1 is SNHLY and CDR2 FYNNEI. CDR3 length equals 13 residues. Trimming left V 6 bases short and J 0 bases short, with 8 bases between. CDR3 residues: CASRRGLNTEAFF. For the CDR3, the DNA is TGTGCCAGCAGAAGGGGGTTGAACACTGAAGCTTTCTTT.

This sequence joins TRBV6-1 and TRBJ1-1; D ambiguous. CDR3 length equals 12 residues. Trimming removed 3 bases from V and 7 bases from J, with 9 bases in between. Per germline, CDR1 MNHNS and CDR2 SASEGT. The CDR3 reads CASSEYSFEAFF. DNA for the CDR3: TGTGCCAGCAGTGAGTACAGCTTTGAAGCTTTCTTT.